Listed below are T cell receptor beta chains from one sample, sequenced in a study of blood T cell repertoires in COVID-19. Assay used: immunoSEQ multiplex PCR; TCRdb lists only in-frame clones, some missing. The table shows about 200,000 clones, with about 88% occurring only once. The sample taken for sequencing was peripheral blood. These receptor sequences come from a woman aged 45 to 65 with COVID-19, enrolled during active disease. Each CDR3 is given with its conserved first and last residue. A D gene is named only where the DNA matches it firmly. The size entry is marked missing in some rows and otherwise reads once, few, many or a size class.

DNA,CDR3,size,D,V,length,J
TGTGCCAGCAGCAACCGACGGAGAGATACGCAGTATTTT,CASSNRRRDTQYF,-,-,TRBV11-3,13,TRBJ2-3
TGTGCCAGCTCACCTCAGGCCACGAGCTCCTACGAGCAGTACTTC,CASSPQATSSYEQYF,-,-,TRBV18,15,TRBJ2-7
TGTGCCAGCAGTCAGGAGCGGGGAAAATACCAAGAGACCCAGTACTTC,CASSQERGKYQETQYF,-,TRBD2,TRBV2,16,TRBJ2-5
TGTGCCAGTAGTTTAAGGACGGGAGGTGTCACTCAGCCCCAGCATTTT,CASSLRTGGVTQPQHF,-,-,TRBV19,16,TRBJ1-5
TGTGCCAGCGGGGAGTACTCTGGGGCCAACGTCCTGACTTTC,CASGEYSGANVLTF,-,-,TRBV6-6,14,TRBJ2-6
TGTGCCACTACTTGGACAGCCATAAACACTGAAGCTTTCTTT,CATTWTAINTEAFF,-,-,TRBV19,14,TRBJ1-1
TGTGCCAGCAGTTACTCCGGACAGGGGAGGGCACCCCTCCACTTT,CASSYSGQGRAPLHF,once,TRBD1,TRBV6-5,15,TRBJ1-6
TGTGCCAGCTCACCAGACAGGGGCTCGGATACGCAGTATTTT,CASSPDRGSDTQYF,once,TRBD1,TRBV18,14,TRBJ2-3
TGTGCCAGTAGCCTGGGACAAAACAATGAGCAGTTCTTC,CASSLGQNNEQFF,-,-,TRBV19,13,TRBJ2-1
TGTGCCACCAGCAGCGGACAACCCTCTGGGGCCAACGTCCTGACTTTC,CATSSGQPSGANVLTF,-,-,TRBV15,16,TRBJ2-6
TGTGCCAGCAGTGACTCGCCGCCCTATAATGGCTACACCTTC,CASSDSPPYNGYTF,few,-,TRBV6-4,14,TRBJ1-2
TGTGCCAGCTCACCGAAGGGGGATACGCAGTATTTT,CASSPKGDTQYF,-,-,TRBV18,12,TRBJ2-3
TGTGCCAGCAGCGGATTGGCCCGTGAAAAACTGTTTTTT,CASSGLAREKLFF,-,-,TRBV9,13,TRBJ1-4
TGTGCCAGTAGTATGACACCTATGAACACTGAAGCTTTCTTT,CASSMTPMNTEAFF,-,-,TRBV19,14,TRBJ1-1
TGTGCCAGCGGCTTAGCGGGGAGCGGCGAAGCTTTCTTT,CASGLAGSGEAFF,once,-,TRBV11-3,13,TRBJ1-1
TGTGCCAGCAGCCATACAGCAGGGGTGACTGAAGCTTTCTTT,CASSHTAGVTEAFF,-,-,TRBV5-6,14,TRBJ1-1
TGTGCCAGTAAGGAGGGGACGGAGACTGAAGCTTTCTTT,CASKEGTETEAFF,-,-,TRBV2,13,TRBJ1-1
TGTGCCAGCAGTGAGACAGGGTGGGGTAACTATGGCTACACCTTC,CASSETGWGNYGYTF,few,TRBD1,TRBV27,15,TRBJ1-2
TGTGCCATCGGGACAGGGCAATCACCCCTCCACTTT,CAIGTGQSPLHF,-,TRBD1,TRBV10-3,12,TRBJ1-6
TGTGCCTCACAGAGCTCCTATAATTCACCCCTCCACTTT,CASQSSYNSPLHF,-,-,TRBV24-1,13,TRBJ1-6
TGTGCCAGCAGTTTAGGTCACTTCGCTGAGCAGTTCTTC,CASSLGHFAEQFF,-,-,TRBV28,13,TRBJ2-1
TGTGCCAGCTCACCCAGTCGAGGAAATGAGCAGTTCTTC,CASSPSRGNEQFF,-,-,TRBV18,13,TRBJ2-1